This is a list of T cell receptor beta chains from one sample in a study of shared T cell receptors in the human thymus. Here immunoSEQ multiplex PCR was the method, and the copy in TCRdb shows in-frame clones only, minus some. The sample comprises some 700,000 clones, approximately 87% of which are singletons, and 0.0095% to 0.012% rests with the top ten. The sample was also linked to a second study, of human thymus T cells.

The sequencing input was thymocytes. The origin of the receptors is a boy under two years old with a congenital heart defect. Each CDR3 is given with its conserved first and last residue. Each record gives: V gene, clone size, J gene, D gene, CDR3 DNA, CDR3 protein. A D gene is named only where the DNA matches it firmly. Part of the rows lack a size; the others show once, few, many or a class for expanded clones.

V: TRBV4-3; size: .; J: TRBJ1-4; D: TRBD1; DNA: TGCGCCAGCAGACCTCCGGGACAGACTAATGAAAAACTGTTTTTT; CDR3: CASRPPGQTNEKLFF
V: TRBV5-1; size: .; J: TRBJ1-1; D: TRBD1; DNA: TGCGCCAGCATGCTGGACAGGGAGAACACTGAAGCTTTCTTT; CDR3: CASMLDRENTEAFF
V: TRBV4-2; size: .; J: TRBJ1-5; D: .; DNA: TGTGCCAGCAGCCAAGATTTAACAGGTTATCAGCCCCAGCATTTT; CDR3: CASSQDLTGYQPQHF
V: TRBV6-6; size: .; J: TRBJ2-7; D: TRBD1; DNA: TGTGCCAGCAGTACCAGGGGACAGGGTTACGAGCAGTACTTC; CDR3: CASSTRGQGYEQYF
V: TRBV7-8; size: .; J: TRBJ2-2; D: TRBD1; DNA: TGTGCCAGCAGCTCGAACGACAGGGTAGGCACCGGGGAGCTGTTTTTT; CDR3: CASSSNDRVGTGELFF
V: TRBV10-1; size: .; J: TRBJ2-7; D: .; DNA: TGCGCCAGCAGTGAACTAACCGAAGGCTCCTACGAGCAGTACTTC; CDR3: CASSELTEGSYEQYF
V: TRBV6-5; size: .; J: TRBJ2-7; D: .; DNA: TGTGCCAGCAGGCCCAGGTTTCGGTACGAGCAGTACTTC; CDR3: CASRPRFRYEQYF
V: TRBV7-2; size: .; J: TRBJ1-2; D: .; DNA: TGTGCCAGCAGCTCCGACAGGACGAATAACTATGGCTACACCTTC; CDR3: CASSSDRTNNYGYTF
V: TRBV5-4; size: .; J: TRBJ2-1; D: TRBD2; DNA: TGTGCCAGCAGCCACATTCCAAGCGGGAGTGAGGACAATGAGCAGTTCTTC; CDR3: CASSHIPSGSEDNEQFF
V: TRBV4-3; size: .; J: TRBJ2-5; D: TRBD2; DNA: TGCGCCAGCAGCCAGGGGGAGGCTAGCGGGAAAGAGACCCAGTACTTC; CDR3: CASSQGEASGKETQYF
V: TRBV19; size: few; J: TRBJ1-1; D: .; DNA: TGTGCCAGTAGTATGACGGACAGGAACACTGAAGCTTTCTTT; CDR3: CASSMTDRNTEAFF
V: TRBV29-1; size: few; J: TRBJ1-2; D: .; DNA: TGCAGCGTGTGGCTGGCCCCCTATGGCTACACCTTC; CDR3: CSVWLAPYGYTF
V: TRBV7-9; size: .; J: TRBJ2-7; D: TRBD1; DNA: TGTGCCAGCAGCGTACACAGGGGCCTCAACCCCATATACGAGCAGTACTTC; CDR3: CASSVHRGLNPIYEQYF
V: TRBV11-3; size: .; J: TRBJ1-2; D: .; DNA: TGTGCCAGCAGCCCCGCAGGCGGGGACCTCCTTTTATATGGCTACACCTTC; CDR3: CASSPAGGDLLLYGYTF
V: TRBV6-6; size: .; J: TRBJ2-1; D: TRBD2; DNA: TGTGCCAGCAGTTACCAGGGCGGGAGGTGGAATGAGCAGTTCTTC; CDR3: CASSYQGGRWNEQFF
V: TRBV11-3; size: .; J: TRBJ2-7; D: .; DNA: TGTGCCAGCAGCTTCACAGATTCCCGAAGATTCTACGAGCAGTACTTC; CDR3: CASSFTDSRRFYEQYF
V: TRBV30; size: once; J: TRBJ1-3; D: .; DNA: TGTGCCTCCGAGGAAGTCTCGAGCCCGAGCTCTGGAAACACCATATATTTT; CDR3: CASEEVSSPSSGNTIYF
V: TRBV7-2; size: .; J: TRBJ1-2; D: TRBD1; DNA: TGTGCCAGCAGCTTTCAGGCAGGGGGCAAGAGTAACTATGGCTACACCTTC; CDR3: CASSFQAGGKSNYGYTF
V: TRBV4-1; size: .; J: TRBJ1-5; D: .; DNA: TGCGCCAGCAGCCCTAACAGTCTCTGGGGCCGGGGCAATCAGCCCCAGCATTTT; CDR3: CASSPNSLWGRGNQPQHF
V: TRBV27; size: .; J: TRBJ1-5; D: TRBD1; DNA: TGTGCCAGCAGTCTGCCGGACAGGGTGGATGGAACGGGCAATCAGCCCCAGCATTTT; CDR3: CASSLPDRVDGTGNQPQHF
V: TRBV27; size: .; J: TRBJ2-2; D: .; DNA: TGTGCCAGCAGTTTTGGGTGGGGGGGGCAGAACGGGGAGCTGTTTTTT; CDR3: CASSFGWGGQNGELFF
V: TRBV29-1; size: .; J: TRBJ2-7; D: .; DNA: TGCAGCGTTGACGGCGGAGACTCCTACGAGCAGTACTTC; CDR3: CSVDGGDSYEQYF
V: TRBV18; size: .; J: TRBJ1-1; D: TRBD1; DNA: TGTGCCAGCTCACGTTTTCCGGGACAGTCGAACACTGAAGCTTTCTTT; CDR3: CASSRFPGQSNTEAFF
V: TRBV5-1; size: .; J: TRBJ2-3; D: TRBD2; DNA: TGCGCCAGCACCCCCGGACTAGCGGACACAGATACGCAGTATTTT; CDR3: CASTPGLADTDTQYF
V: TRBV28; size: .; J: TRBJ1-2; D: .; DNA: TGTGCCAGCAGTTTACGGATAGGGGTATCGTTCTATGGCTACACCTTC; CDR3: CASSLRIGVSFYGYTF
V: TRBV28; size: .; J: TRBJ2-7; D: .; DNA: TGTGCCAGCAGTTTAGCCCGGTCCTACGAGCAGTACTTC; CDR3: CASSLARSYEQYF
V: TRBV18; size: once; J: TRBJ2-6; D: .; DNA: TGTGCCAGCTCACCATACACCCTCTCTGGGGCCAACGTCCTGACTTTC; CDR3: CASSPYTLSGANVLTF
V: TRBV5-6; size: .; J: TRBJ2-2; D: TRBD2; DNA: TGTGCCAGCAGCCGTAGGACTAGCCGGAACACCGGGGAGCTGTTTTTT; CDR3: CASSRRTSRNTGELFF
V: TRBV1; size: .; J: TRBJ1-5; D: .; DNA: TGCACCAGCAGCTCTCCACGGGACAGGGTTGCGGGGAATCAGCCCCAGCATTTT; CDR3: CTSSSPRDRVAGNQPQHF
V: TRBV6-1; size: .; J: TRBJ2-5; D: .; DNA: TGTGCCACTCAACCGGGGTTTAGCGAGGCCCAGTACTTC; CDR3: CATQPGFSEAQYF
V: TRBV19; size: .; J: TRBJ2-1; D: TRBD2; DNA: TGTGCCAGTACCCCCCCCGGACTAGCGGGCGACAATGAGCAGTTCTTC; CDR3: CASTPPGLAGDNEQFF
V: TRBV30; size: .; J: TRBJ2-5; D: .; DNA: TGTGCCTGGAGTGTACGGGTGACCGGGGAAGAGACCCAGTACTTC; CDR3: CAWSVRVTGEETQYF
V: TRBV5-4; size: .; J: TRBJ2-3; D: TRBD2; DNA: TGTGCCAGCAGCTTTCGGACTAGCGGGCCCAATAGCACAGATACGCAGTATTTT; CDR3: CASSFRTSGPNSTDTQYF
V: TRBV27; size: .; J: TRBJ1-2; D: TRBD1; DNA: TGTGCCAGCAGTGCCCCTTCGACAGGGAAGGGCTACACCTTC; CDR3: CASSAPSTGKGYTF
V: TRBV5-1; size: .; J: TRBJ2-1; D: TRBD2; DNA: TGCGCCAGCAGCGCCGGACTAGCGGGACCCAATGAGCAGTTCTTC; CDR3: CASSAGLAGPNEQFF
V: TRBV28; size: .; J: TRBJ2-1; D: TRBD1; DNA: TGTGCCAGCAGTTACCGGGACAGTAGATACAATGAGCAGTTCTTC; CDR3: CASSYRDSRYNEQFF
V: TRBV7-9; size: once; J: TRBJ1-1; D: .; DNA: TGTGCCAGCAGCCCCCGACCCGGGGGGAACACTGAAGCTTTCTTT; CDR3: CASSPRPGGNTEAFF
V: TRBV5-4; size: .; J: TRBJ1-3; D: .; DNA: TGTGCCAGCAGCCAACACTCTGGAAACACCATATATTTT; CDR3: CASSQHSGNTIYF
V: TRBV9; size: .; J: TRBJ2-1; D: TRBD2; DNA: TGTGCCAGCAGCCTCCCGGGCGTAGCCGGGACTAGCGCCCTCGATGAGCAGTTCTTC; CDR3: CASSLPGVAGTSALDEQFF